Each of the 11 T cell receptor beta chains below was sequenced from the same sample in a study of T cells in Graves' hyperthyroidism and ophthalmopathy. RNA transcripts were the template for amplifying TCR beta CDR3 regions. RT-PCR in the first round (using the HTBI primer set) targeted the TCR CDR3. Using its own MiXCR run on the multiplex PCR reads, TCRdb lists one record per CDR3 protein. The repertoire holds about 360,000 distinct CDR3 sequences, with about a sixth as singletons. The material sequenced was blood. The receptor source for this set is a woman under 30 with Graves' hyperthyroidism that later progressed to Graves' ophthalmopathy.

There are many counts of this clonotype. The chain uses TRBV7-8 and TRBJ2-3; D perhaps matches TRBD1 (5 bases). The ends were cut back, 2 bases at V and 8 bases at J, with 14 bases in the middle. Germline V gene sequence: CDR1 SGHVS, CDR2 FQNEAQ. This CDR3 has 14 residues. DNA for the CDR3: TGTGCCAGCAGCTTACGTGAAGGACATCGTACGCAGTATTTT. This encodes CASSLREGHRTQYF.

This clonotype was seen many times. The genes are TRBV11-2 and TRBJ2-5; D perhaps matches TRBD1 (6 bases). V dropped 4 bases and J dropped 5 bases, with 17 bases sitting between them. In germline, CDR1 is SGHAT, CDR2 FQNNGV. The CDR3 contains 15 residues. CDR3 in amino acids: CASSSLQGRRETQYF. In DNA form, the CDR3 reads TGTGCCAGCAGCTCCCTACAGGGAAGACGGGAGACCCAGTACTTC.

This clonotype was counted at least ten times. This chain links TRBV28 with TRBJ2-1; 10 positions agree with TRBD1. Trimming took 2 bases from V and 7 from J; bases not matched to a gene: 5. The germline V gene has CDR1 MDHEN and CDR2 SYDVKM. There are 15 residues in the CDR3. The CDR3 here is CASSLGGQGRNEQFF. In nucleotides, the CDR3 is TGTGCCAGCAGTTTAGGGGGACAGGGGCGTAATGAGCAGTTCTTC.

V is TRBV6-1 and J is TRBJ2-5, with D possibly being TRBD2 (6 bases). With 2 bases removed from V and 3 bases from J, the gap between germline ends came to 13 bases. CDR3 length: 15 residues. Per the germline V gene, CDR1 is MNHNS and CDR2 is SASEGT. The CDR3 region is CASSESVGRKETQYF. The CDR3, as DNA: TGTGCCAGCAGTGAAAGTGTGGGGAGGAAAGAGACCCAGTACTTC.

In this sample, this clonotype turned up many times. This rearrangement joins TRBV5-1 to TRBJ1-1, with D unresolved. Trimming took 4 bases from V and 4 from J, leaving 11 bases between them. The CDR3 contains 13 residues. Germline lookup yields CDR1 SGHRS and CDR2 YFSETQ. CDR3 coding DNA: TGCGCCAGCAGCCCCACAGAGGGCACTGAAGCTTTCTTT. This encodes CASSPTEGTEAFF. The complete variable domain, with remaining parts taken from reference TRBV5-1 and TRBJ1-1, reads KAGVTQTPRYLIKTRGQQVTLSCSPISGHRSVSWYQQTPGQGLQFLFEYFSETQRNKGNFPGRFSGRQFSNSRSEMNVSTLELGDSALYLCASSPTEGTEAFFGQGTRLTVV.

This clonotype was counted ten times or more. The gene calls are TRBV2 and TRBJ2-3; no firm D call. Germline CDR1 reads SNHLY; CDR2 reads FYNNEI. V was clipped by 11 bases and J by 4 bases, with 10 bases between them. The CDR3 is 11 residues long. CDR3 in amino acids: CAAGPADTQYF. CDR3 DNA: TGTGCCGCCGGGCCGGCAGATACGCAGTATTTT.

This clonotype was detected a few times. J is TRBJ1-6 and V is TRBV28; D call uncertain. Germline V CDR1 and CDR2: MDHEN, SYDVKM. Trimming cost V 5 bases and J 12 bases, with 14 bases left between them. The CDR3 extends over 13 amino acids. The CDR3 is CASSPNPFGPLHF. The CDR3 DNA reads TGTGCCAGCAGTCCTAACCCTTTTGGACCCCTCCACTTT.

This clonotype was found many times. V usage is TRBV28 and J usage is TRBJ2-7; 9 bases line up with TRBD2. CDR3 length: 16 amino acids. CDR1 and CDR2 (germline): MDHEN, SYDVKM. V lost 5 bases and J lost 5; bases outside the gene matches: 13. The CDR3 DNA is TGTGCCAGCAGTAACCTCCCGGCTAGCGGGACGAACGAGCAGTACTTC. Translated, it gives CASSNLPASGTNEQYF.

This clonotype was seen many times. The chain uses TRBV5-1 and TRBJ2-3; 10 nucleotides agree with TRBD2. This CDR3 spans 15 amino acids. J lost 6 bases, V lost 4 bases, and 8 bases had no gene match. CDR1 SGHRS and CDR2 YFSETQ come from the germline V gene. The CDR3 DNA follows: TGCGCCAGCAGCCAACGGACTAGCGGATTTGATACGCAGTATTTT. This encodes CASSQRTSGFDTQYF. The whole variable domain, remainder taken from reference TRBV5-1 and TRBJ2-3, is KAGVTQTPRYLIKTRGQQVTLSCSPISGHRSVSWYQQTPGQGLQFLFEYFSETQRNKGNFPGRFSGRQFSNSRSEMNVSTLELGDSALYLCASSQRTSGFDTQYFGPGTRLTVL.

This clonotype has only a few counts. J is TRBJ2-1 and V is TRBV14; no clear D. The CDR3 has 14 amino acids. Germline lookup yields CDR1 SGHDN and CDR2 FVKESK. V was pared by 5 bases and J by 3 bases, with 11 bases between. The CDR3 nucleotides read TGTGCCAGCAGCTACATAGGGTACTACAATGAGCAGTTCTTC. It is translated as CASSYIGYYNEQFF. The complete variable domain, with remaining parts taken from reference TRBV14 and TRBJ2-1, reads EAGVTQFPSHSVIEKGQTVTLRCDPISGHDNLYWYRRVMGKEIKFLLHFVKESKQDESGMPNNRFLAERTGGTYSTLKVQPAELEDSGVYFCASSYIGYYNEQFFGPGTRLTVL.

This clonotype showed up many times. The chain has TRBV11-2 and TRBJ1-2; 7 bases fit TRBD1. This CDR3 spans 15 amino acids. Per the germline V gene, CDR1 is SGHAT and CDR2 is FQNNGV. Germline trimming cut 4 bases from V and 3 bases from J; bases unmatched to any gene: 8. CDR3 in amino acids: CASSYPDRWHYGYTF. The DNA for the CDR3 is TGTGCCAGCAGCTACCCGGACAGGTGGCACTATGGCTACACCTTC. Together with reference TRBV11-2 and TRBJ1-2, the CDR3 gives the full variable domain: EAGVAQSPRYKIIEKRQSVAFWCNPISGHATLYWYQQILGQGPKLLIQFQNNGVVDDSQLPKDRFSAERLKGVDSTLKIQPAKLEDSAVYLCASSYPDRWHYGYTFGSGTRLTVV.